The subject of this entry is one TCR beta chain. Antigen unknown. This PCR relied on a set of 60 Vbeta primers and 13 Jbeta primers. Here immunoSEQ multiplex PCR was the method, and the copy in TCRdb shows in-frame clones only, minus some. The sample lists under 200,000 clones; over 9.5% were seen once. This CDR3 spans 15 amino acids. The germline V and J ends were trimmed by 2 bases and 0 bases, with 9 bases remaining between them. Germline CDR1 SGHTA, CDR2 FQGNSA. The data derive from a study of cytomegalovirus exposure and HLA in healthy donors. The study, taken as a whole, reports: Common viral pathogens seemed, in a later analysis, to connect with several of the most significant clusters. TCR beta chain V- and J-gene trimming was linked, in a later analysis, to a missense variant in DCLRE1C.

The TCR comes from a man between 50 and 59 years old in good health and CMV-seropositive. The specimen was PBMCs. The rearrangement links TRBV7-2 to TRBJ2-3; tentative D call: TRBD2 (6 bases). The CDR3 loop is CASSLLLASTDTQYF. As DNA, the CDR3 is TGTGCCAGCAGCTTACTACTAGCTAGCACAGATACGCAGTATTTT.